This TCR beta chain was obtained from a study of T cell responses to AZD1222 COVID-19 vaccine. There are 16 residues in the CDR3. Germline loops: CDR1 KGHSH, CDR2 LQKENI. J was trimmed by 6 bases and V by 0 bases; bases with no gene match: 10. This clone showed up just once. Measured with immunoSEQ multiplex PCR; TCRdb has only the in-frame clones, and not every one. The table shows nearly 90,000 clones, with about 91% occurring only once. The specimen was peripheral blood, collected 28 days after the second AZD1222 dose. V and J are TRBV18 and TRBJ1-2; 7 bases are shared with TRBD1. This TCR came from an adult who received the AZD1222 COVID-19 vaccine. In nucleotides, the CDR3 is TGTGCCAGCTCACCACCGGAACAGGGGCTTATGCATGGCTACACCTTC. It specifies CASSPPEQGLMHGYTF. Drawing the rest from reference TRBV18 and TRBJ1-2, the complete variable domain is NAGVMQNPRHLVRRRGQEARLRCSPMKGHSHVYWYRQLPEEGLKFMVYLQKENIIDESGMPKERFSAEFPKEGPSILRIQQVVRGDSAAYFCASSPPEQGLMHGYTFGSGTRLTVV.